This T cell receptor (beta chain) derives from a study of beta chain features in type 1 diabetes. Study observations and caveats: There was a moderate but significant shortening of TCRB CDR3s in all four CD4+ subsets of Type 1 diabetes patients.

Regarding this clone: What it binds is unknown.

From germline, CDR1 is SGHAT and CDR2 FQNNGV. The CDR3 loop spans 16 amino acids. V lost 5 bases and J lost 4; bases outside the gene matches: 6. Reverse transcription of all isolated RNA meant that expressed TCRB transcripts were sequenced. Using immunoSEQ multiplex PCR, the repertoire was profiled, and TCRdb retains in-frame clones only, with some absent. The sample holds over 300,000 clones, approximately 9.9% seen once. Sample: central memory CD4+ T cells from blood. J is TRBJ2-5 and V is TRBV11-2; TRBD2 agrees at 14 bases. The receptor's source is a man aged 25-45 years with type 1 diabetes. The CDR3 region has the DNA TGTGCCAGCAGCCTCGGACTAGCGGGGGGTCTAGAGACCCAGTACTTC. It is translated as CASSLGLAGGLETQYF.